The 13 T cell receptor beta chains presented below share a single source sample, sequenced in a study of shared T cell receptors in the human thymus. TCRdb keeps only in-frame clones here, not all; method: immunoSEQ multiplex PCR. The table records 500,000 to 550,000 clones, roughly 74% of them present only once. The data also belong to a second study, concerning human thymus T cells.

Material for sequencing was thymocytes. These receptor sequences come from a boy less than two years old with a congenital heart defect.

This rearrangement joins TRBV5-4 to TRBJ2-3, with a possible D match to TRBD2 (6 bases). Germline-derived CDR1 and CDR2 are SGHNT and YYREEE (reference sequence). Trimming took off 0 bases at V and 1 base at J, with 21 bases between the two ends. The CDR3 is 19 residues long. The CDR3 is CASSLERGLPNGGTDTQYF. The CDR3 DNA sequence: TGTGCCAGCAGCTTGGAACGGGGACTTCCTAACGGGGGCACAGATACGCAGTATTTT.

The chain joins TRBV27 to TRBJ2-2; D gene uncertain. Per germline, CDR1 MNHEY and CDR2 SMNVEV (reference sequence). V lost 4 bases, J lost 2 bases, and 2 bases lay in between. This CDR3 region has 12 residues. The CDR3 protein is CASSSNTGELFF. DNA of the CDR3: TGTGCCAGCAGTTCTAACACCGGGGAGCTGTTTTTT.

This clone has a handful of counts. V gene TRBV10-2 combines with J gene TRBJ1-1, with D possibly TRBD1 on 5 matching bases. Germline lookup yields CDR1 WSHSY and CDR2 SAAADI. CDR3 size: 14 residues. Trimming shortened V by 8 bases and J by 3 bases, and 16 bases separated the two germline ends. As DNA, the CDR3 is TGCGCCAGCGCCCCGGACACAGTGGACACTGAAGCTTTCTTT. The encoded protein is CASAPDTVDTEAFF.

In regard to this clone: Other DNA sequences within the sample encode an identical CDR3. The chain combines TRBV7-2 with TRBJ2-7, with 13 bases aligning to TRBD2. Trimming at V came to 1 base and at J to 4 bases, leaving 1 base not matched to a gene. Germline lookup yields CDR1 SGHTA and CDR2 FQGNSA. The CDR3 has 15 amino acids. CDR3 in amino acids: CASSLGLAGGYEQYF. The CDR3 nucleotides are TGTGCCAGCAGCTTAGGACTAGCGGGGGGATACGAGCAGTACTTC.

The V and J genes are TRBV7-2 and TRBJ2-1, with 7 bases identical to TRBD1. This CDR3 region has 16 residues. Germline loops: CDR1 SGHTA, CDR2 FQGNSA. The V gene end was trimmed by 2 bases and the J gene end by 1 base; junction bases not matched to a gene: 5. In DNA form, the CDR3 reads TGTGCCAGCAGCTTAAGGGGGCGCATATCCTACAATGAGCAGTTCTTC. Amino acid sequence: CASSLRGRISYNEQFF.

V usage is TRBV5-4 and J usage is TRBJ2-7; 9 bases align to TRBD2. This CDR3 has 15 residues. The germline V gene has CDR1 SGHNT and CDR2 YYREEE (reference sequence). V shed 0 bases, J shed 3 bases, and the junction held 4 bases outside the gene matches. CDR3 in amino acids: CASSLVSGGSYEQYF. The CDR3 nucleotides read TGTGCCAGCAGCTTGGTTAGCGGGGGAAGCTACGAGCAGTACTTC.

The chain employs TRBV7-9 and TRBJ1-2; TRBD1 is a possible D gene (6 bases). From germline, CDR1 is SEHNR and CDR2 FQNEAQ (reference sequence). CDR3 length: 12 amino acids. The V end lost 2 bases, the J end lost 9 bases, and 10 bases lay between the germline ends. The CDR3 DNA follows: TGTGCCAGCAGCTTATCAACAGGGAGCTACACCTTC. Translating it yields CASSLSTGSYTF.

This clone has more than one count but fewer than ten. The chain recombines TRBV5-4 with TRBJ1-1; 8 bases are a match to TRBD1. J lost 4 bases, V lost 4 bases, and 12 bases had no gene match. Per germline, CDR1 SGHNT and CDR2 YYREEE (reference sequence). The CDR3 spans 16 residues. CDR3 protein: CASSPPARGLITEAFF. CDR3 in DNA: TGTGCCAGCAGCCCTCCCGCCAGGGGGCTGATCACTGAAGCTTTCTTT.

This chain links TRBV27 with TRBJ2-7; TRBD2 matches 8 bases. Looked up from germline, CDR1 is MNHEY and CDR2 is SMNVEV (reference sequence). The CDR3 is made up of 13 amino acids. Trimming at V came to 10 bases and at J to 5 bases, leaving 10 bases not matched to a gene. The CDR3 here is CATSRGGHNEQYF. In DNA form, the CDR3 reads TGTGCCACTTCCCGGGGGGGTCATAACGAGCAGTACTTC.

This clone was found a few times. This chain joins TRBV5-6 and TRBJ2-7, with D perhaps matching TRBD2 (6 bases). The CDR3 runs to 13 residues. With 2 bases removed from V and 7 bases from J, the gap between germline ends came to 13 bases. Germline lookup yields CDR1 SGHDT and CDR2 YYEEEE. The CDR3 sequence is CASSFQGREEQYF. The CDR3 DNA follows: TGTGCCAGCAGCTTTCAGGGTCGGGAGGAGCAGTACTTC.

This chain uses TRBV28 with TRBJ1-5; tentative D call: TRBD1 (6 bases). V lost 3 bases, J lost 1 base, and 10 bases lay in between. The CDR3 runs 15 residues. Germline V gene lookup returns CDR1 MDHEN and CDR2 SYDVKM. CDR3 sequence (DNA): TGTGCCAGCAGTTTCGACAGGCGAAGCAATCAGCCCCAGCATTTT. Translated, it gives CASSFDRRSNQPQHF. The variable domain in full, with the rest retrieved from reference TRBV28 and TRBJ1-5, is DVKVTQSSRYLVKRTGEKVFLECVQDMDHENMFWYRQDPGLGLRLIYFSYDVKMKEKGDIPEGYSVSREKKERFSLILESASTNQTSMYLCASSFDRRSNQPQHFGDGTRLSIL.

The chain recombines TRBV14 with TRBJ2-5; tentative D call: TRBD2 (5 bases). The V gene's germline CDR1 is SGHDN and CDR2 FVKESK. The V end lost 5 bases, the J end lost 2 bases, and 18 bases lay between the germline ends. This CDR3 contains 16 residues. The chain's CDR3 is CASSCNREHLQETQYF. The CDR3 coding sequence is TGTGCCAGCAGCTGTAACCGGGAACACCTTCAAGAGACCCAGTACTTC.

This CDR3 is CASSLSWDSSYEQYF. In DNA form, the CDR3 reads TGTGCCAGCAGCCTGTCATGGGACAGCTCCTACGAGCAGTACTTC. The chain couples TRBV9 to TRBJ2-7; 7 nucleotides line up with TRBD1. Germline-derived CDR1 and CDR2 are SGDLS and YYNGEE. The CDR3 length is 15 residues. With 4 bases clipped from V and 0 bases from J, the junction kept 7 bases outside the gene matches.